The text below deals with one T cell receptor (beta chain). Its specificity is not known. Assay: immunoSEQ multiplex PCR; the TCRdb copy retains only in-frame clones and omits some. The repertoire holds around 110,000 clones, with around 92% as singletons. These data come from a study of T cell responses to AZD1222 COVID-19 vaccine. Study results and limitations: Close to half of spike-specific TCRs reportedly recognize unmutated variant regions. CD4 TCRs associated with vaccination spanned spike, dominating at 160-218 and 743-854. Most donors were white British, females outnumbered males, and clonal diversity was possibly underestimated.

The CDR3 length is 16 residues. V gene TRBV21-1 combines with J gene TRBJ2-1; TRBD2 reflects the table's D call only, with no check against the DNA. TRBV21-1 has pseudogene status. This TCR came from an adult in good health. Sequencing was performed on peripheral blood, taken on day 0 of AZD1222 vaccination. The CDR3 coding sequence is TGTGCCAGCAGCAAAGCGGGAAAGCGGGAGGGCCGTGAGCAGTTCTTC. Encoded protein: CASSKAGKREGREQFF.